This paragraph reports one T cell receptor beta chain. The antigen remains undetermined. The sample belongs to a study of early T cells in non-severe SARS-CoV-2 infection. Study-level background: Sequencing of unsorted whole blood was done on bulk RNA, leaving chains unpaired. The study's findings and limits: Anti-spike CD8 specificities were favored by VDJdb matching, whose results missed private and CD4 specificities.

In the library, individual cDNA molecules carried attached unique molecular identifiers. TCRdb processed the 5' RACE reads anew with MiXCR; each CDR3 protein has one entry. The sample has 75,000 to 80,000 distinct CDR3 sequences, approximately 9.1% seen once; the top ten hold approximately 5%. The origin of this receptor is an adult who was a healthcare worker with PCR-confirmed SARS-CoV-2 infection or an uninfected control (not recorded which). The sequencing input was whole blood.

The CDR3 sequence: CASSAPYEQYF. As DNA, the CDR3 is TGTGCCAGCAGCGCCCCCTACGAGCAGTACTTC. The genes are TRBV3-1 and TRBJ2-7; no clear D gene. V gave up 5 bases and J gave up 2 bases, with 4 bases separating them. CDR1 is LGHDT and CDR2 is YNNKEL in the germline V gene (reference sequence). This CDR3 is built from 11 residues.